Reported below is one TCR beta chain. This clonotype was detected a few times. There is no known antigen for this receptor. No clone much larger than this one lies a single base away; base qualities are absent. V was cut back by 6 bases and J by 1 base, leaving a gap of 16 bases between them. The CDR3 measures 14 amino acids from cysteine to phenylalanine. Only CDR3 DNA is held: 42 bases, read in frame from base 1. Reading the germline V gene (reference sequence) gives CDR1 DFQATT and CDR2 SNEGSKA. The data were produced on an Illumina NovaSeq 6000. cDNA libraries for TCRalpha and TCRbeta were prepared by 5'RACE using constant-segment primers, with sample barcodes and unique molecular identifiers added. Trizol reagent was used to extract RNA from every sample. Library amplification was performed in two PCR steps, and a second sample barcode and Illumina TruSeq adapters were introduced in the second step. The libraries were sequenced on an Illumina NovaSeq using 2 x 150 bp paired-end reads. Regarding the original processing steps: The reads were demultiplexed and collapsed into UMI-guided consensus sequences using migec v1.2.7. Using mixcr v2.1.11, UMI consensuses were aligned to TRA and TRB V and J templates and then assembled into clonotypes. A clonotype was counted as expanded or contracted only if both edgeR and NoisET called the change significant, with noise models trained on biological replicates. For edgeR calls, the thresholds were a false discovery rate-adjusted p below 0.01 and a log2 fold-change of 1. As an exploratory analysis of dynamics, PCA with hierarchical clustering was applied to max-normalized trajectories of the 1000 most abundant clonotypes. The CD4 or CD8 phenotype of responding clones was assigned using the separately sequenced CD4+ and CD8+ repertoires. The raw public reads went through TCRdb reprocessing: fastp at Q25, MiXCR clone calling, in-frame beta chains kept. One record per CDR3 amino acid sequence lists the most common genes and DNA. The V and J calls follow TCRdb's processing rather than the paper's. The sample yields about 210,000 distinct CDR3 sequences; around 26% were counted once. Approximately 10% of the sample rests with the top ten.

The sample is drawn from a study of T-cell memory formation after mild COVID-19 (dated by TCRdb to 2020 to 2023). Background on the whole study: TCR sequence clusters from the two donors were found to be largely donor specific. Two young, previously healthy adult volunteers, one female and one male, were included in the cohort. T-cell clones expanding and contracting after mild COVID-19 in two donors were tracked by longitudinal TCRalpha and TCRbeta repertoire sequencing.

Ficoll-Paque density gradient centrifugation was the method used to isolate PBMCs. What the study reported, not specific to this receptor: Some responding clones were detected in pre-infection memory, suggesting pre-existing cross-reactive memory T cells joined the SARS-CoV-2 response. SARS-CoV-2 specificity of the second-wave clones peaking on day 37 was not confirmed. Clones that contracted from day 15 to 85 showed balanced CD4/CD8 phenotypes, whereas a second wave of clones that expanded from day 15 to 37 leaned towards CD4+. Contracting CD4+ clones appeared mostly in the CM and EM memory subsets, whereas CD8+ clones were enriched in EMRA. Only two mild cases were covered in the study, and larger cohorts including severe cases with pre-infection samples were considered necessary.

The chain was built from TRBV20-1 and TRBJ2-7, with the D call perhaps TRBD1 or TRBD2, each one matching 6 bases. The specimen was PBMCs or a T cell subset sorted from them (not recorded which). The origin of this receptor is an adult woman who had mild COVID-19 (a few samples of this study predate the infection). The sample titles of this study are shuffled in the database, so cell type and time point are left out; the donor was told from shared clones. The sequenced DNA: TGCAGTGCCGTAGGGGGGAAGGGGTCCTACGAGCAGTACTTC. The encoded protein is CSAVGGKGSYEQYF.